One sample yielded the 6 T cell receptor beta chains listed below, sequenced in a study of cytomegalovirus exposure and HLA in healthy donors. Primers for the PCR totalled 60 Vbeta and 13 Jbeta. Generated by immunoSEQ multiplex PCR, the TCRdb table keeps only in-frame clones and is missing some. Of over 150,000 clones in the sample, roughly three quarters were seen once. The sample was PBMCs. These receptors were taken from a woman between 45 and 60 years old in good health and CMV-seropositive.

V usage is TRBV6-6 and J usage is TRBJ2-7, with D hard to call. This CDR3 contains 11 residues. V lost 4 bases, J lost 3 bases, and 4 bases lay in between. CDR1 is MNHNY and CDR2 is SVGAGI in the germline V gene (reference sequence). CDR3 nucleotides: TGTGCCAGCAGTTCCGTCTACGAGCAGTACTTC. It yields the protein CASSSVYEQYF.

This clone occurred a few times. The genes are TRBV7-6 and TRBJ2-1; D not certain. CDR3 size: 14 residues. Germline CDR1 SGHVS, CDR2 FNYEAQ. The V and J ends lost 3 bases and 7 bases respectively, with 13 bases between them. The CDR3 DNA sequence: TGTGCCAGCAGCTTGAAGCCGGGTGATAATGAGCAGTTCTTC. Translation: CASSLKPGDNEQFF.

The CDR3 loop reads CASSAGLGTNEKLFF. The DNA for the CDR3 is TGTGCCAGCAGTGCAGGGTTGGGGACTAATGAAAAACTGTTTTTT. The rearrangement links TRBV25-1 to TRBJ1-4; D might be TRBD1 (5 bases). Germline loops: CDR1 MGHDK, CDR2 SYGVNS. The CDR3 length is 15 residues. The ends were cut back, 4 bases at V and 2 bases at J, with 11 bases in the middle.

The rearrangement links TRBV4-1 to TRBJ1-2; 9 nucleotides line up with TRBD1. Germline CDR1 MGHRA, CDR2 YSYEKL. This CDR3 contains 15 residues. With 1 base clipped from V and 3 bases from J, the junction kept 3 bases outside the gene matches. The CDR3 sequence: CASSQGQGGYYGYTF. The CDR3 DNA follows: TGCGCCAGCAGCCAAGGACAGGGGGGCTACTATGGCTACACCTTC.

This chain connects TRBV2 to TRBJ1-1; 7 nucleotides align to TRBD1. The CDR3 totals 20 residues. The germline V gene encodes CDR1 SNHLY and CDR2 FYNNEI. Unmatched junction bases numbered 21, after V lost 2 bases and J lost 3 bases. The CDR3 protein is CASSEIFGVIRQGSHTEAFF. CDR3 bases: TGTGCCAGCAGTGAAATCTTTGGGGTCATCAGACAGGGATCCCACACTGAAGCTTTCTTT.

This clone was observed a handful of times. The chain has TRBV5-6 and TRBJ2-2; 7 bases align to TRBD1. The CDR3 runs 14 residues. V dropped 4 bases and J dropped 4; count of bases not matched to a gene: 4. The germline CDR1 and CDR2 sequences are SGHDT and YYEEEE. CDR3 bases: TGTGCCAGCAGCCCACAGGGGTTCACCGGGGAGCTGTTTTTT. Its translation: CASSPQGFTGELFF.